The entry that follows covers one T cell receptor (beta chain) sequence. Random hexamers were used to reverse transcribe an amount of roughly 0.45 to 1 ug RNA. TCRdb recomputed calls from the immunoSEQ multiplex PCR reads with MiXCR, one row per CDR3 protein. In the table there are 200,000 to 250,000 distinct CDR3 sequences, more than 85% of which are singletons. The sample belongs to a study of CD8 T cells in Susac syndrome. The length of the CDR3 is 16 residues. Germline V lookup: CDR1 SGHNT, CDR2 YYREEE (reference sequence). The V gene end was trimmed by 0 bases and the J gene end by 0 bases; junction bases not matched to a gene: 6.

This receptor was obtained from a human donor with multiple sclerosis. The chain recombines TRBV5-4 with TRBJ2-7; 7 bases line up with TRBD2. The specimen sequenced was CD8+ T cells from PBMCs. CDR3 in amino acids: CASSLEAGEISYEQYF. CDR3 bases: TGTGCCAGCAGCTTGGAGGCGGGGGAAATCTCCTACGAGCAGTACTTC. The variable domain in full, completed from reference TRBV5-4 and TRBJ2-7, reads ETGVTQSPTHLIKTRGQQVTLRCSSQSGHNTVSWYQQALGQGPQFIFQYYREEENGRGNFPPRFSGLQFPNYSSELNVNALELDDSALYLCASSLEAGEISYEQYFGPGTRLTVT.